This entry features one TCR beta chain sequence. The target antigen is unknown. Produced via immunoSEQ multiplex PCR; TCRdb's table is partial and in-frame only. The profile shows 250,000 to 400,000 clones, 70% to 90% of them singletons. Germline V CDR1 and CDR2: SGHRS, YFSETQ. The CDR3 contains 16 residues. This sample stems from a study of cytomegalovirus exposure and HLA in healthy donors. Study-wide context: The 90 to 150 validation repertoires used the same platform as the 650 to 750 first-cohort repertoires, a later analysis reported. Overall study results and limits: Some TCR beta chains (more than 150 of them) were listed as cytomegalovirus-associated. Despite most TCR sequences being rare, some public TCRs occurred in many donors.

The sample was PBMCs. This clonotype was sampled from a young man in good health and CMV-seronegative. The genes are TRBV5-1 and TRBJ2-5; 10 bases match TRBD1. The J call is in doubt because the DNA end fits TRBJ2-7 better. The CDR3 nucleotides read TGCGCCAGCAGCCTACCGGGACAGGGGATAAAGGACGAGCAGTACTTC. As protein: CASSLPGQGIKDEQYF.